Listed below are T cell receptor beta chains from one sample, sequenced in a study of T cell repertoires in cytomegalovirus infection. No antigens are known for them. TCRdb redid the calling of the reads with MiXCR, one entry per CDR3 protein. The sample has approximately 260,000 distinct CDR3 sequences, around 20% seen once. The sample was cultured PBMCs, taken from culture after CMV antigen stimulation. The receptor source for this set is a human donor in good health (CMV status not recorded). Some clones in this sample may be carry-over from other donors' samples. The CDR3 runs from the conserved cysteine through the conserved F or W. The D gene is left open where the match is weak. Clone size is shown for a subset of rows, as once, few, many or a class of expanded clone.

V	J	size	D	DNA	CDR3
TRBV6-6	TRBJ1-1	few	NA	TGTGCCAGCAGTTACTCGATCGTAAACACTGAAGCTTTCTTT	CASSYSIVNTEAFF
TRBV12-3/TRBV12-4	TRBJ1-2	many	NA	TGTGCCAGCAGTTTGGGGACCAACTATGGCTACACCTTC	CASSLGTNYGYTF
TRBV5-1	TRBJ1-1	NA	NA	TGCGCCAGCAGCCCGGAGGAGGGGCGATCGACTGAAGCTTTCTTT	CASSPEEGRSTEAFF
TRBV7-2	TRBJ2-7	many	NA	TGTGCCAGCAGCTTAGCTCGGTTTTCCTACGAGCAGTACTTC	CASSLARFSYEQYF
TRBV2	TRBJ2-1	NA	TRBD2	TGTGCCAGCAGTGAACGACTAGCGGGAGGCGATGAGCAGTTCTTC	CASSERLAGGDEQFF
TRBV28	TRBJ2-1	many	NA	TGTGCCAGCAGGATAGGAGGGAACTCCTACAATGAGCAGTTCTTC	CASRIGGNSYNEQFF
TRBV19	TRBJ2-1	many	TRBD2	TGTGCCAGTAACCTAGCGGGACCGGTCCGTGAGCAGTTCTTC	CASNLAGPVREQFF
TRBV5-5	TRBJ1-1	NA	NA	TGTGCCAGCAGCCCCTCTTCCAGCGTGAACACTGAAGCTTTCTTT	CASSPSSSVNTEAFF
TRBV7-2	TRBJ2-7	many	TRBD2	TGTGCCAGCAGTGGGGGGGACTACTACGAGCAGTACTTC	CASSGGDYYEQYF
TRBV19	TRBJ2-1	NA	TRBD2	TGTGCCAGTAGTATCTCAGCGGGGGACTACAATGAGCAGTTCTTC	CASSISAGDYNEQFF
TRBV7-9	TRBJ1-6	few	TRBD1	TGTGCCAGCAGCCTCTACCGGGGGACAGGGCTTTCACCCCTCCACTTT	CASSLYRGTGLSPLHF
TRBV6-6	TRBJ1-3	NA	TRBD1	TGTGCCAGCAATCCAACGGCGGGACAGGGAACTGGAAACACCATATATTTT	CASNPTAGQGTGNTIYF
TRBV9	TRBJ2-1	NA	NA	TGTGCCAGCAATAGGGGAAGCCCTCAGGGCAATGAGCAGTTCTTC	CASNRGSPQGNEQFF
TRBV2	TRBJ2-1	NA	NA	TGTGCCAGCAGTGTGTTCAATGAGCAGTTCTTC	CASSVFNEQFF
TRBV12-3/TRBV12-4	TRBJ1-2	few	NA	TGTGCCAGCAGTCCGCCCGGGGCTCTTGGCTACACCTTC	CASSPPGALGYTF
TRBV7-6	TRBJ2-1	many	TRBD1	TGTGCCAGCGCTACAGGGGTTCTCTACAATGAGCAGTTCTTC	CASATGVLYNEQFF
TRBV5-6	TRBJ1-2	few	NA	TGTGCCAGCGTTACCTCTTGGGATAACTATGGCTACACCTTC	CASVTSWDNYGYTF
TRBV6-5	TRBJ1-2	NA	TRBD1	TGTGCCAGCAGTTACGGACAGGGAATTGGAAGTGGCTACACCTTC	CASSYGQGIGSGYTF
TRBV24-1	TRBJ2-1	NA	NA	TGTGCCACCAGTGGGACCGGGACGGGCTCCTACAATGAGCAGTTCTTC	CATSGTGTGSYNEQFF
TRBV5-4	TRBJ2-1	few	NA	TGTGCCAGCAGCTCGCCTGGGCGTTCATTGGATGAGCAGTTCTTC	CASSSPGRSLDEQFF
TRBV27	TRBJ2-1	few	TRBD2	TGTGCCAGCTCCTCGGTTGCTAGCGGGAGGGCCAATGAGCAGTTCTTC	CASSSVASGRANEQFF
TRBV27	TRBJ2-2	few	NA	TGTGCCAGCACCCTCGGAGGGAACACCGGGGAGCTGTTTTTT	CASTLGGNTGELFF
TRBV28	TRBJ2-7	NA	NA	TGTGCCAGCAGTCTAACAGGGTCGGACTACGAGCAGTACTTC	CASSLTGSDYEQYF
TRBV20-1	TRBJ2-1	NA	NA	TGCAGTGCTAGACTCCCGTACAGGGATTATAGCTCCTACAATGAGCAGTTCTTC	CSARLPYRDYSSYNEQFF
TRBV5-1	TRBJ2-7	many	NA	TGCGCCAGCGAAGACGAAGGACAATACCCCCACGAGCAGTACTTC	CASEDEGQYPHEQYF
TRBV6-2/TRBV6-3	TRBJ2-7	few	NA	TGTGCCAGCACCGAGTTTAGCGGTTTATCCTACGAGCAGTACTTC	CASTEFSGLSYEQYF
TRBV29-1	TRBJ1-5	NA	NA	TGCAGCGTCCGAGAGGTGGGCAATCAGCCCCAGCATTTT	CSVREVGNQPQHF
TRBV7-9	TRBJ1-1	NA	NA	TGTGCCAGCAGCACTTTAGCACAGGGCTTCGAATCTGAAGCTTTCTTT	CASSTLAQGFESEAFF
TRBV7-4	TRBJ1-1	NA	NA	TGTGCCAGCAGCTTAGGGGGGTTGGGCACTGAAGCTTACTTT	CASSLGGLGTEAYF
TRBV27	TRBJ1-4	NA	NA	TGTGCCAGCAGCCCGACAGTCGATCGCGAAAAACTGTTTTTT	CASSPTVDREKLFF
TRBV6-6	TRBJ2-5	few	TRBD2	TGTGCCACCTCCCCGGGGGGAGAGACCCAGTACTTC	CATSPGGETQYF
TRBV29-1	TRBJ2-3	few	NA	TGCAGCGCCGGGAGACAAGCTTCTAGGACAGATACGCAGTATTTT	CSAGRQASRTDTQYF
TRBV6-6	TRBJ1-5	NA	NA	TGTGCCAGCAGTTACGAAGTGCTAGGGGATAACAATCAGCCCCAGCATTTT	CASSYEVLGDNNQPQHF
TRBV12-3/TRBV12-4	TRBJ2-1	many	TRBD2	TGTGCCAGCAGTCCCGGAGGAACTAGCGCTGGGCAGTTCTTC	CASSPGGTSAGQFF
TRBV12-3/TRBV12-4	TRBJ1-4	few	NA	TGTGCCAGCCGACTGGGTATTAGTGAAAAACTGTTTTTT	CASRLGISEKLFF
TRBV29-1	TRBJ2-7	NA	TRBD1	TGCAGCGTTGAAGATCGATCTTGGACAGGGGGCTCCTACGAGCAGTACTTC	CSVEDRSWTGGSYEQYF
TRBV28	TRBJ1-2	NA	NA	TGTGCCAGCAGTTTAGAACTTGGCCCTTCTAACTATGGCTACACCTTC	CASSLELGPSNYGYTF
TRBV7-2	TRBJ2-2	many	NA	TGTGCCAGCACGTTTACAGGACGGGGCACCGGGGAGCTGTTTTTT	CASTFTGRGTGELFF
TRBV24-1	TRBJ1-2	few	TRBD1	TGTGCCACCAGTGACATGACAGGGTTGGGCGGCTACACCTTC	CATSDMTGLGGYTF